One sample yielded the 32 T cell receptor beta chains listed below, sequenced in a study of T-cell reconstitution after alpha-beta-depleted transplantation in children. Unique molecular identifiers featured in how the TCRbeta library was prepared. Via MiXCR, TCRdb re-called the PCR reads, giving one row per CDR3 protein. The table has fewer than 130,000 distinct CDR3 sequences, 10% seen once. The sample here was PBMCs from the stem cell graft donor, taken from the stem cell graft. Every receptor here comes from a human donor who donated a stem cell graft to a child with acute lymphoblastic leukemia.

This clonotype was counted at least ten times. The gene calls are TRBV28 and TRBJ1-4; D is perhaps TRBD1 (5 bases). The CDR3 has 16 residues. Germline values: CDR1 MDHEN, CDR2 SYDVKM. V dropped 2 bases and J dropped 4 bases, with 14 bases sitting between them. CDR3 in amino acids: CASSLGTGEFNEKLFF. The CDR3 nucleotides are TGTGCCAGCAGTTTAGGGACGGGAGAGTTTAATGAAAAACTGTTTTTT.

This clonotype was observed many times. This chain links TRBV20-1 with TRBJ2-7, with 10 nucleotides matching TRBD2. There are 13 residues in the CDR3. V gave up 6 bases and J gave up 5 bases; unmatched junction bases: 7. Germline V CDR1 and CDR2: DFQATT, SNEGSKA (reference sequence). The CDR3 reads CSARRGTSDEQYF. CDR3 sequence (DNA): TGCAGTGCGAGAAGAGGGACTAGCGACGAGCAGTACTTC.

This clonotype came up many times. This chain uses TRBV18 with TRBJ2-7; 8 bases align to TRBD2. The CDR3 loop spans 16 amino acids. Germline V gives CDR1 KGHSH, CDR2 LQKENI. The V segment lost 3 bases and the J segment 0 bases; nucleotides outside the gene matches: 7. CDR3 loop: CASSPALAAHSYEQYF. In DNA, the CDR3 is TGTGCCAGCTCACCGGCACTAGCGGCCCACTCCTACGAGCAGTACTTC.

In its sample, this clonotype was seen many times. The chain links TRBV5-5 to TRBJ1-1; no clear D gene. V was clipped by 4 bases and J by 0 bases, with 7 bases between them. CDR3 length: 13 amino acids. Germline V gives CDR1 SGHKS, CDR2 YYEKEE (reference sequence). CDR3 sequence reads: CASSAYLNTEAFF. The CDR3 bases are TGTGCCAGCAGCGCCTACTTGAACACTGAAGCTTTCTTT.

Of note for this clonotype: Here the CDR3 omits its conserved ending phenylalanine or tryptophan, so a read error is the likely source. The rearrangement uses TRBV5-4 and TRBJ1-2; D might be TRBD1 (6 bases). In germline, CDR1 is SGHNT, CDR2 YYREEE (reference sequence). The CDR3 totals 14 residues. Trimming left V 7 bases short and J 0 bases short, with 13 bases between. CDR3 amino acids: CASRRDTSNYGYTL. The CDR3 DNA reads as TGTGCCAGCCGACGGGACACCTCTAACTATGGCTACACCTTG.

This clonotype was detected ten times or more. The gene calls are TRBV11-2 and TRBJ2-5, with TRBD2 matching over 13 bases. CDR1 and CDR2 from the germline V gene are SGHAT and FQNNGV. Trimming took 1 base from V and 5 from J; bases not matched to a gene: 10. The CDR3 covers 18 residues. CDR3 nucleotide sequence: TGTGCCAGCAGCTTAGGGGGCCGGACTAGCGGGAGTGGGGAGACCCAGTACTTC. Translated, it gives CASSLGGRTSGSGETQYF. Using reference TRBV11-2 and TRBJ2-5 for the parts outside the CDR3, the full variable domain is EAGVAQSPRYKIIEKRQSVAFWCNPISGHATLYWYQQILGQGPKLLIQFQNNGVVDDSQLPKDRFSAERLKGVDSTLKIQPAKLEDSAVYLCASSLGGRTSGSGETQYFGPGTRLLVL.

This clonotype was detected a few times. CDR3 amino acids: CASSLLPGQGVAFF. The CDR3 DNA is TGTGCCAGCAGCTTACTGCCGGGACAGGGGGTTGCTTTCTTT. This chain uses TRBV7-3 with TRBJ1-1; 11 nucleotides align to TRBD1. The CDR3 is 14 residues long. The germline V gene has CDR1 SGHTA and CDR2 FQGTGA. With 2 bases clipped from V and 11 bases from J, the junction kept 7 bases outside the gene matches.

Ten or more counts support this clonotype. The chain carries TRBV10-3 and TRBJ2-5; D is ambiguous. Germline V CDR1 and CDR2: ENHRY, SYGVKD. The length of the CDR3 is 12 residues. V was trimmed by 2 bases and J by 3 bases, leaving 4 bases between them. The CDR3 nucleotides are TGTGCCATCAGTGAGCCTAAAGAGACCCAGTACTTC. Translation: CAISEPKETQYF.

The chain's CDR3 is CASSSTGIGETQYF. Here the CDR3 DNA reads TGTGCCAGCAGCTCGACAGGGATTGGGGAGACCCAGTACTTC. This sequence joins TRBV5-4 and TRBJ2-5; 7 bases map to TRBD1. In germline, CDR1 is SGHNT, CDR2 YYREEE (reference sequence). CDR3 length: 14 residues. The trim removed 3 bases at V and 5 bases at J, leaving 7 bases unmatched.

This clonotype was seen repeatedly, ten times or more. The V call is TRBV5-1, the J call TRBJ2-1, with D hard to call. The CDR3 has 14 residues. The V end was cut by 2 bases, the J end by 3 bases, with 9 bases between. The germline V gene encodes CDR1 SGHRS and CDR2 YFSETQ. The CDR3: CASSFYQDYNEQFF. In nucleotides, the CDR3 is TGCGCCAGCAGCTTTTATCAGGACTACAATGAGCAGTTCTTC.

The chain recombines TRBV28 with TRBJ1-2, with 7 bases aligning to TRBD1. V lost 3 bases, J lost 7 bases, and 14 bases stayed unmatched. Germline lookup yields CDR1 MDHEN and CDR2 SYDVKM. This CDR3 is built from 16 residues. CDR3 sequence reads: CASSFPRDSISIGYTF. As DNA, the CDR3 is TGTGCCAGCAGTTTTCCCCGGGACAGCATATCGATTGGCTACACCTTC.

There are many counts of this clonotype. This chain uses TRBV25-1 with TRBJ2-7; D gene unclear. CDR1 is MGHDK, CDR2 SYGVNS, per germline. The CDR3 has 13 amino acids. V lost 4 bases and J lost 6, with 13 bases in between. CDR3 protein: CASSGLVYLEQYF. CDR3 DNA sequence: TGTGCCAGCAGTGGGCTAGTATATCTCGAGCAGTACTTC.

This clonotype was seen many times. The chain joins TRBV7-2 to TRBJ1-6; possibly TRBD1 for D (5 bases). V was cut by 8 bases and J by 6 bases, with 14 bases left in between. The CDR3 length is 14 residues. Looked up from germline, CDR1 is SGHTA and CDR2 is FQGNSA. DNA for the CDR3: TGTGCCAGCGCCCTACAGGTTCTTAATTCACCCCTCCACTTT. Translation gives CASALQVLNSPLHF. The full variable domain, with the rest looked up from reference TRBV7-2 and TRBJ1-6, is GAGVSQSPSNKVTEKGKDVELRCDPISGHTALYWYRQSLGQGLEFLIYFQGNSAPDKSGLPSDRFSAERTGGSVSTLTIQRTQQEDSAVYLCASALQVLNSPLHFGNGTRLTVT.

This clonotype was seen many times. This chain uses TRBV7-2 with TRBJ1-1; tentatively, D is TRBD1 (5 bases). The germline V gene encodes CDR1 SGHTA and CDR2 FQGNSA. This CDR3 contains 11 residues. V gave up 2 bases and J gave up 11 bases, with 9 bases separating them. The CDR3 loop is CASSLRGEAFF. For the CDR3, the DNA is TGTGCCAGCAGCTTACGAGGGGAGGCTTTCTTT. Full variable domain (missing parts from reference TRBV7-2 and TRBJ1-1): GAGVSQSPSNKVTEKGKDVELRCDPISGHTALYWYRQSLGQGLEFLIYFQGNSAPDKSGLPSDRFSAERTGGSVSTLTIQRTQQEDSAVYLCASSLRGEAFFGQGTRLTVV.

This clonotype was detected ten times or more. The chain links TRBV7-9 to TRBJ2-6, with D possibly being TRBD1 (5 bases). CDR1 is SEHNR, CDR2 FQNEAQ, per germline (reference sequence). The V and J ends lost 1 base and 0 bases respectively, with 13 bases between them. The length of the CDR3 is 18 residues. The CDR3: CASSLGKGPSSGANVLTF. In nucleotides, the CDR3 is TGTGCCAGCAGCTTAGGGAAGGGGCCCAGCTCTGGGGCCAACGTCCTGACTTTC.

This rearrangement joins TRBV27 to TRBJ1-1; D unresolved. Deletions cut 2 bases from V and 4 bases from J, with 8 bases between. Looked up from germline, CDR1 is MNHEY and CDR2 is SMNVEV (reference sequence). This CDR3 region has 13 residues. CDR3 bases: TGTGCCAGCAGTTTAAGTTACCTCACTGAAGCTTTCTTT. Its translation: CASSLSYLTEAFF.

This clonotype showed up many times. The genes are TRBV12-3 or TRBV12-4 and TRBJ2-3, with 9 bases that match TRBD2. This CDR3 has 18 amino acids. V was clipped by 0 bases and J by 6 bases; unmatched bases: 13. The CDR3 coding sequence is TGTGCCAGCAGTTTAGCCCTCCACGGGGCGGGGGGGCCGGATACGCAGTATTTT. Translating it yields CASSLALHGAGGPDTQYF.

This clonotype came up many times. The J gene is TRBJ1-5, the V gene TRBV7-2, with D unresolved. The CDR3 is 12 residues long. V lost 5 bases to trimming and J lost 7 bases, with 9 bases between them. The V gene's germline CDR1 is SGHTA and CDR2 FQGNSA. The CDR3 region has the DNA TGTGCCAGCAGCCACGGAGGCCAGCCCCAGCATTTT. Its translation: CASSHGGQPQHF.

This clonotype was seen repeatedly, ten times or more. The chain uses TRBV29-1 and TRBJ2-3; D is ambiguous. Germline V gene lookup returns CDR1 SQVTM and CDR2 ANQGSEA. V was pared by 8 bases and J by 3 bases, with 9 bases between. CDR3 length: 11 amino acids. For the CDR3, the DNA is TGCAGCTTACGACGAACAGATACGCAGTATTTT. Translating it yields CSLRRTDTQYF.

This clonotype was detected ten times or more. The gene calls are TRBV20-1 and TRBJ1-3; the D gene is possibly TRBD1 (6 bases). This CDR3 region has 11 residues. The germline V gene has CDR1 DFQATT and CDR2 SNEGSKA (reference sequence). V gave up 7 bases and J gave up 14 bases, with 18 bases separating them. CDR3 loop: CSVDLLDSLYF. For the CDR3, the DNA is TGCAGTGTGGATCTTCTGGACAGCCTATATTTT.

At least ten counts were recorded for this clonotype. This chain links TRBV7-2 with TRBJ2-7; 10 nucleotides align to TRBD2. The germline V gene encodes CDR1 SGHTA and CDR2 FQGNSA. After removal of 2 bases from V and 3 bases from J, the junction contained 13 bases not matched to a gene. This CDR3 has 18 residues. The CDR3 DNA sequence: TGTGCCAGCAGCTTACTACTAAGGTGGCTAGCGGGAGTCTACGAGCAGTACTTC. Encoded protein: CASSLLLRWLAGVYEQYF.

This clonotype was found many times. The V call is TRBV7-9, the J call TRBJ1-6, with D possibly TRBD1 on 5 matching bases. This CDR3 comprises 16 residues. The germline V gene encodes CDR1 SEHNR and CDR2 FQNEAQ (reference sequence). The germline V and J ends were trimmed by 3 bases and 3 bases, with 12 bases remaining between them. The CDR3: CASSLGAGFYNSPLHF. The CDR3 DNA reads as TGTGCCAGCAGCTTGGGAGCAGGGTTCTATAATTCACCCCTCCACTTT.

This clonotype was seen ten or more times. Here the CDR3 reads CASRDGGGTDTQYF. DNA of the CDR3: TGCGCCAGCAGGGACGGGGGCGGCACAGATACGCAGTATTTT. The chain is built from TRBV5-1 and TRBJ2-3, with D tentatively TRBD1 or TRBD2 (6 bases each). Germline CDR1 SGHRS, CDR2 YFSETQ. Trimming removed 5 bases from V and 1 base from J, with 11 bases in between. The CDR3 length is 14 residues.

This clonotype was detected ten times or more. V is TRBV27 and J is TRBJ2-1; D is uncertain. Trimming pared 3 bases from V and 6 bases from J, leaving 42 bases between. Germline CDR1 is MNHEY and CDR2 is SMNVEV (reference sequence). The CDR3 consists of 24 residues. CDR3 nucleotides: TGTGCCAGCAGTTTTGTCGTTTATGGGTTGGGAACCCCCCGATGGGATACACCCCCCAATGAGCAGTTCTTC. Translating it yields CASSFVVYGLGTPRWDTPPNEQFF.

This clonotype was observed at least ten times. The rearrangement joins TRBV10-3 to TRBJ2-7, with 7 positions matching TRBD1. The J segment lost 7 bases and the V segment lost 4 bases, leaving 10 bases of the junction unmatched. CDR3 size: 14 residues. Germline V gene data show CDR1 as ENHRY and CDR2 as SYGVKD. The DNA for the CDR3 is TGTGCCATCAGTGCCTCGGGACAGACGGGGGAGCAGTACTTC. Translation gives CAISASGQTGEQYF.

This clonotype was observed many times. Relative to the germline gene, one junction end is altered; a read error may explain this. The CDR3: CASSLGGRTFF. CDR3 bases: TGTGCCAGCAGCTTGGGGGGGCGGACCTTTTTT. The V gene is TRBV7-2, the J gene TRBJ2-3; tentatively, D is TRBD2 (7 bases). The CDR3 is 11 amino acids. Germline V gene lookup returns CDR1 SGHTA and CDR2 FQGNSA.

The table lists this clonotype with many counts. The V gene is TRBV28, the J gene TRBJ2-4; possibly TRBD2 for D (6 bases). Deletions cut 6 bases from V and 0 bases from J, with 12 bases between. The CDR3 totals 15 residues. The germline CDR1 and CDR2 sequences are MDHEN and SYDVKM. The CDR3 DNA reads TGTGCCAGCAGCGATAGCGGTACAGCCAAAAACATTCAGTACTTC. It codes for CASSDSGTAKNIQYF.

This clonotype has ten or more counts. The CDR3 spells CASNFGVNSPLHF. Written as DNA, the CDR3 is TGTGCCAGCAACTTCGGGGTAAATTCACCCCTCCACTTT. The rearrangement uses TRBV12-3 or TRBV12-4 and TRBJ1-6; D gene uncertain. Trimming left V 7 bases short and J 7 bases short, with 11 bases between. The CDR3 extends over 13 amino acids.

The chain joins TRBV7-9 to TRBJ2-3; 7 nucleotides match TRBD2. The CDR3 consists of 15 residues. V lost 5 bases to trimming and J lost 8 bases; unmatched junction nucleotides: 13. Germline CDR1 is SEHNR and CDR2 is FQNEAQ (reference sequence). The CDR3 DNA follows: TGTGCCAGCAGCAGTTCTCGGCGGGAGTGGGGTACGCAGTATTTT. The encoded protein is CASSSSRREWGTQYF.

At least ten counts were recorded for this clonotype. The V and J genes are TRBV12-3 or TRBV12-4 and TRBJ2-5, with 9 bases matching TRBD1. The V segment lost 6 bases and the J segment 7 bases; nucleotides outside the gene matches: 0. The length of the CDR3 is 11 residues. The CDR3: CASRDRGTQYF. The CDR3 nucleotides are TGTGCCAGCAGGGACAGGGGGACCCAGTACTTC.

With respect to this clonotype: Mismatch with germline at one junction end may stem from a read error. The chain has TRBV5-4 and TRBJ2-5, with D perhaps matching TRBD2 (7 bases). This CDR3 comprises 14 residues. Per the germline V gene, CDR1 is SGHNT and CDR2 is YYREEE (reference sequence). CDR3 nucleotides: TGTGCTAGCAGCGGAGGGGGGGTTGGGGAGACCCAGTACTTC. Protein: CASSGGGVGETQYF.

This clonotype has a count of ten or more. This rearrangement joins TRBV5-1 to TRBJ1-2; D unclear. The germline V and J ends were trimmed by 0 bases and 3 bases, with 12 bases remaining between them. This CDR3 is 15 amino acids long. Germline V gene sequence: CDR1 SGHRS, CDR2 YFSETQ. CDR3 region: CASSLEGSKDYGYTF. The CDR3 DNA sequence: TGCGCCAGCAGCTTGGAGGGCAGTAAGGACTATGGCTACACCTTC.